This T cell receptor (beta chain) was obtained from a study of beta chain features in type 1 diabetes. Sequenced material consisted of expressed TCRB transcripts (all of the isolated RNA was reverse transcribed). The data were produced by immunoSEQ multiplex PCR, yet TCRdb's version contains in-frame clones alone and is incomplete. The sample holds just over 600,000 clones, roughly 16% seen once. The TCR comes from a man aged 18 to 29 in good health. Sequenced input: naive CD4+ T cells from blood.

The CDR3 reads CASSVEGGNQPQHF. Here the CDR3 DNA reads TGCGCCAGCAGCGTGGAAGGGGGCAATCAGCCCCAGCATTTT. The gene calls are TRBV5-1 and TRBJ1-5; D possibly corresponds to TRBD1 (5 bases). The CDR3 runs to 14 residues. CDR1 and CDR2 (germline): SGHRS, YFSETQ. The V and J ends lost 4 bases and 2 bases respectively, with 10 bases between them.